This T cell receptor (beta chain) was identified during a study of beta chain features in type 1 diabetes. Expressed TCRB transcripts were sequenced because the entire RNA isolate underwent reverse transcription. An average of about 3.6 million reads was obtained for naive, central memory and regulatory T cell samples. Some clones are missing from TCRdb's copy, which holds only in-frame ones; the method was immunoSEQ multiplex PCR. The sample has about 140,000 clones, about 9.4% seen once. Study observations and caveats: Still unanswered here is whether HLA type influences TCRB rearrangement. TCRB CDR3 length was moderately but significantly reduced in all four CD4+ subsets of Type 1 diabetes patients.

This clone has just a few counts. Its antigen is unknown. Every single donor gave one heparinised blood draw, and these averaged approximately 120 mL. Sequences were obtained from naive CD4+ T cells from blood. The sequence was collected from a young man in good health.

The CDR3 spells CASTLAGGQMAYNEQFF. CDR3 in DNA: TGTGCCAGTACCCTAGCGGGGGGCCAAATGGCCTACAATGAGCAGTTCTTC. The chain recombines TRBV19 with TRBJ2-1; 11 nucleotides match TRBD2. CDR1 LNHDA and CDR2 SQIVND come from the germline V gene (reference sequence). J was trimmed by 2 bases and V by 7 bases; bases with no gene match: 10. The CDR3 consists of 17 residues.